A selection of T cell receptor beta chains follows, all from one sample in a study of metastatic and nonmetastatic thyroid tumors. TCRdb used MiXCR to call clones anew from the PCR reads. The sample shows roughly 72,000 clones, more than 15% of them seen only once. The sequenced sample consisted of blood. These receptors were obtained from a female donor with papillary thyroid cancer or a benign thyroid nodule (not recorded which). Some clones in this sample may be carry-over from other donors' samples. Each CDR3 is given with its conserved first and last residue. Fields, in order: D gene, clone size, J gene, V gene, CDR3 DNA, CDR3 protein. A D gene is named only where the DNA matches it firmly. Only some rows state a clone size, as once, few, many or a class for expanded clones.

D: -
size: many
J: TRBJ2-3
V: TRBV20-1
DNA: TGCAGTGCTAGAAGGACCAGGTCCACAGATACGCAGTATTTT
CDR3: CSARRTRSTDTQYF

D: TRBD2
size: -
J: TRBJ2-1
V: TRBV7-7
DNA: TGTGCCAGCAGCCCAGGACTAGCCCGTGAGCAGTTCTTC
CDR3: CASSPGLAREQFF

D: TRBD1
size: -
J: TRBJ2-7
V: TRBV20-1
DNA: TGCAGTGCTAGAAAACAGGGGGTCTCCTACGAGCAGTACTTC
CDR3: CSARKQGVSYEQYF

D: -
size: -
J: TRBJ1-2
V: TRBV20-1
DNA: TGCAGTGCTAGAGGCGACACGGGGGACACTGGCTACACCTTC
CDR3: CSARGDTGDTGYTF

D: TRBD2
size: many
J: TRBJ2-7
V: TRBV7-3
DNA: TGTGCCAGCAGCCCGACTAGCGGCCACGAGCAGTACTTC
CDR3: CASSPTSGHEQYF

D: TRBD2
size: many
J: TRBJ2-1
V: TRBV24-1
DNA: TGTGCCACCACAAATGAAGTCGGCGGGGGTTACAATGAGCAGTTCTTC
CDR3: CATTNEVGGGYNEQFF

D: -
size: many
J: TRBJ1-2
V: TRBV30
DNA: TGTGCCTGGAGGGGCCTCGGATTTTATGGCTACACCTTC
CDR3: CAWRGLGFYGYTF

D: TRBD2
size: -
J: TRBJ2-3
V: TRBV5-1
DNA: TGCGCCAGCAGCAGCCGACTAGCGCGAGGCACAGATACGCAGTATTTT
CDR3: CASSSRLARGTDTQYF

D: -
size: many
J: TRBJ2-2
V: TRBV11-2
DNA: TGTGCCAGCACCGAGACAGCGAACACCGGGGAGCTGTTTTTT
CDR3: CASTETANTGELFF

D: -
size: -
J: TRBJ1-2
V: TRBV30
DNA: TGTGCCTGGAGTGGGGGGGCGCGGTATGGCTACACCTTC
CDR3: CAWSGGARYGYTF

D: -
size: -
J: TRBJ1-5
V: TRBV18
DNA: TGTGCCAGCTCACCAGATGGCAATCAGCCCCAGCATTTT
CDR3: CASSPDGNQPQHF

D: -
size: -
J: TRBJ2-7
V: TRBV11-2
DNA: TGTGCCAGCAGCTGGATGGGGAACGAGCAGTACTTC
CDR3: CASSWMGNEQYF

D: -
size: many
J: TRBJ2-1
V: TRBV5-1
DNA: TGCGCCAGCAGAACCACCAGGACAGTCGGGAATGAGCAGTTCTTC
CDR3: CASRTTRTVGNEQFF

D: TRBD1
size: few
J: TRBJ1-6
V: TRBV28
DNA: TGTGCCAGCATCCTAGACAGGGTCGGGAATTCACCCCTCCACTTT
CDR3: CASILDRVGNSPLHF

D: TRBD2
size: many
J: TRBJ2-1
V: TRBV5-7
DNA: TGTGCCAGCAGCTGGGGACTAGCGGGGCGGGGCAATGAGCAGTTCTTC
CDR3: CASSWGLAGRGNEQFF

D: TRBD2
size: -
J: TRBJ2-1
V: TRBV11-2
DNA: TGTGCCAGCAGCTTAGGGACTAGCGGCGGGGATGAGCAGTTCTTC
CDR3: CASSLGTSGGDEQFF

D: -
size: few
J: TRBJ1-4
V: TRBV6-1
DNA: TGTGCCAGCAGGCTGTGGGAATCGTCTAATGAAAAACTGTTTTTT
CDR3: CASRLWESSNEKLFF

D: TRBD1
size: many
J: TRBJ2-1
V: TRBV12-3/TRBV12-4
DNA: TGTGCCAGCAGCCAACAGGGGGCGCACGACAATGAGCAGTTCTTC
CDR3: CASSQQGAHDNEQFF

D: -
size: -
J: TRBJ2-7
V: TRBV5-6
DNA: TGTGCCAGCAGCCCCCCCACGGGCTACGAGCAGTACTTC
CDR3: CASSPPTGYEQYF

D: -
size: many
J: TRBJ2-2
V: TRBV4-1
DNA: TGCGCCAGCAAGGACACCGGGGAGCTGTTTTTT
CDR3: CASKDTGELFF

D: -
size: -
J: TRBJ2-7
V: TRBV13
DNA: TGTGCCAGCATACAATACTACGATCAGTACTTC
CDR3: CASIQYYDQYF

D: -
size: many
J: TRBJ1-5
V: TRBV12-3/TRBV12-4
DNA: TGTGCCAGCACCTCGGGACGCAACAGCAATCAGCCCCAGCATTTT
CDR3: CASTSGRNSNQPQHF

D: -
size: few
J: TRBJ1-2
V: TRBV30
DNA: TGTGCCTGGACCATGGAGAACTATGGCTACACCTTC
CDR3: CAWTMENYGYTF

D: TRBD1
size: many
J: TRBJ1-2
V: TRBV7-3
DNA: TGTGCCAGCAGCTTAAAAGAGTGGGACAGGACCTACACCTTC
CDR3: CASSLKEWDRTYTF

D: -
size: many
J: TRBJ2-2
V: TRBV6-4
DNA: TGTGCCAGCAGTGTTAGTACAGAGACCGGGGAGCTGTTTTTT
CDR3: CASSVSTETGELFF

D: -
size: -
J: TRBJ2-3
V: TRBV12-3/TRBV12-4
DNA: TGTGCCAGCAGCTTTACAGGCCCAGATACACAGTATTTT
CDR3: CASSFTGPDTQYF

D: TRBD2
size: many
J: TRBJ2-7
V: TRBV28
DNA: TGTGCCACCGATGGGACTAGCGGGGTTTCCTACGAGCAGTACTTC
CDR3: CATDGTSGVSYEQYF

D: -
size: many
J: TRBJ2-7
V: TRBV27
DNA: TGTGCCAGCGCGCAGGCAGGGGGGGGCGAGCAGTACTTC
CDR3: CASAQAGGGEQYF

D: TRBD1
size: many
J: TRBJ2-4
V: TRBV4-1
DNA: TGCGCCAGCAGCCAGCCGGACAGGGTCGGGGTAGGAGCCAAAAACATTCAGTACTTC
CDR3: CASSQPDRVGVGAKNIQYF

D: -
size: few
J: TRBJ2-7
V: TRBV6-1
DNA: TGTGCCAGCAGCGCAAGGGGCACAGGCGGACCTATCTACGAGCAGTACTTC
CDR3: CASSARGTGGPIYEQYF

D: -
size: many
J: TRBJ2-6
V: TRBV6-4
DNA: TGTGCCAGCAGTGACTCTGTGGGCTCTGGGGCCAACGTCCTGACTTTC
CDR3: CASSDSVGSGANVLTF

D: -
size: many
J: TRBJ2-7
V: TRBV24-1
DNA: TGTGCCACCAGTGATTTATACGGCTCCTACGAGCAGTACTTC
CDR3: CATSDLYGSYEQYF

D: TRBD1
size: few
J: TRBJ2-3
V: TRBV28
DNA: TGTGCCAGCAGTTTGGGGCAGGGGGACCGAGTGACGCAGTATTTT
CDR3: CASSLGQGDRVTQYF

D: TRBD2
size: many
J: TRBJ2-3
V: TRBV20-1
DNA: TGCAGTGCTAGAGATCTAGCGGGAGGGCCTAGGGACACAGATACGCAGTATTTT
CDR3: CSARDLAGGPRDTDTQYF

D: -
size: many
J: TRBJ1-2
V: TRBV6-1
DNA: TGTGCCAGCAGCACGCCGGGGCGCTATGGCTACACCTTC
CDR3: CASSTPGRYGYTF

D: TRBD2
size: few
J: TRBJ2-3
V: TRBV12-3/TRBV12-4
DNA: TGTGCCAGCAGTGAGAGGACTAGCGGAACCACAGATACGCAGTATTTT
CDR3: CASSERTSGTTDTQYF

D: TRBD2
size: -
J: TRBJ2-7
V: TRBV6-5
DNA: TGTGCCAGCAGTTCCTCCTGGACTAGCCTCAACTACGAGCAGTACTTC
CDR3: CASSSSWTSLNYEQYF

D: -
size: many
J: TRBJ1-2
V: TRBV20-1
DNA: TGCAGTGCTTCCGACAGTTCTAGCTATGGCTACACCTTC
CDR3: CSASDSSSYGYTF

D: -
size: many
J: TRBJ2-2
V: TRBV27
DNA: TGTGCCAGCAGTTCGTTGGGGGTCGGTGGCACCGGGGAGCTGTTTTTT
CDR3: CASSSLGVGGTGELFF

D: -
size: many
J: TRBJ2-1
V: TRBV19
DNA: TGTGCCAGTAGTGAGGGACTTGTTTCCTACAATGAGCAGTTCTTC
CDR3: CASSEGLVSYNEQFF

D: TRBD1
size: many
J: TRBJ2-1
V: TRBV7-9
DNA: TGTGCCAGCAGCCCAGCAGGGGGTGAGCAGTTCTTC
CDR3: CASSPAGGEQFF

D: -
size: -
J: TRBJ1-6
V: TRBV7-2
DNA: TGTGCCAGCAGCTTAGTGCCGGGACATACCAATTCACCCCTCCACTTT
CDR3: CASSLVPGHTNSPLHF

D: -
size: many
J: TRBJ2-5
V: TRBV29-1
DNA: TGCAGCGTTGAATTGGACACCGGCCAAGAGACCCAGTACTTC
CDR3: CSVELDTGQETQYF

D: TRBD1
size: many
J: TRBJ2-5
V: TRBV2
DNA: TGTGCCAGCAGCCTAGAGACAGGGACCCAAGAGACCCAGTACTTC
CDR3: CASSLETGTQETQYF

D: -
size: -
J: TRBJ2-2
V: TRBV11-2
DNA: TGTGCCAGCAGCTTAGATTTAGGGGGGAACACCGGGGAGCTGTTTTTT
CDR3: CASSLDLGGNTGELFF

D: -
size: many
J: TRBJ2-1
V: TRBV4-1
DNA: TGCGCCAGCAGCCAAGAACTAGCAGACAATGAGCAGTTCTTC
CDR3: CASSQELADNEQFF

D: TRBD2
size: many
J: TRBJ2-3
V: TRBV4-2
DNA: TGTGCCAGCAGCCCTCGACTAGCAAACCCCACAGATACGCAGTATTTT
CDR3: CASSPRLANPTDTQYF